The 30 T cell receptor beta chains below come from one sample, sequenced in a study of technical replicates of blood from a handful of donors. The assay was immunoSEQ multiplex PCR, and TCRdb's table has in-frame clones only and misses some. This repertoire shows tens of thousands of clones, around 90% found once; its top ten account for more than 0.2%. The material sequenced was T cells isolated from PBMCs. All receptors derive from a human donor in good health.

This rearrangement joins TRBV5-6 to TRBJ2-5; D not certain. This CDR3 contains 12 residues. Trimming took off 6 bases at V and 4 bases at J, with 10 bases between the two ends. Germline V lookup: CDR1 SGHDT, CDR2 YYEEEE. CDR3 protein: CASNLAPETQYF. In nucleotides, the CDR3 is TGTGCCAGCAACCTGGCCCCAGAGACCCAGTACTTC.

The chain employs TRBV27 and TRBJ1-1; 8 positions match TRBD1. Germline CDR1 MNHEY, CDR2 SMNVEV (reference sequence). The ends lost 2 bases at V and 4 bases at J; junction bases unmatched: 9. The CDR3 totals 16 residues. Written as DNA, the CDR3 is TGTGCCAGCAGTTTAGGACAGGGACGGGTGCTCACTGAAGCTTTCTTT. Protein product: CASSLGQGRVLTEAFF.

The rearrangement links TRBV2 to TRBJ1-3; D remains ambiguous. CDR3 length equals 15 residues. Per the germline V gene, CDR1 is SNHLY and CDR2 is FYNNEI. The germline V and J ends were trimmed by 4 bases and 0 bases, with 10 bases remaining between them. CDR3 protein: CASSGGIFSGNTIYF. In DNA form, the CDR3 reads TGTGCCAGCAGTGGAGGCATCTTCTCTGGAAACACCATATATTTT. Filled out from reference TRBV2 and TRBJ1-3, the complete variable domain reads EPEVTQTPSHQVTQMGQEVILRCVPISNHLYFYWYRQILGQKVEFLVSFYNNEISEKSEIFDDQFSVERPDGSNFTLKIRSTKLEDSAMYFCASSGGIFSGNTIYFGEGSWLTVV.

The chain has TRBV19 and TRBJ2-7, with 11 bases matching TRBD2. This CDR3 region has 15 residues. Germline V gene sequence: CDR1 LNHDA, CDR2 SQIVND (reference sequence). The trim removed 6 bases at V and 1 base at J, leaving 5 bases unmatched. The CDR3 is CASRVRLAGSYEQYF. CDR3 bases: TGTGCCAGTAGGGTACGACTAGCGGGATCCTACGAGCAGTACTTC.

The CDR3 loop is CASSLRGRNYNEQFF. The CDR3 DNA follows: TGTGCCAGCAGTCTCCGGGGGAGAAATTACAATGAGCAGTTCTTC. The J gene is TRBJ2-1, the V gene TRBV5-4; a possible D gene is TRBD2 (6 bases). This CDR3 has 15 amino acids. Trimming pared 5 bases from V and 4 bases from J, leaving 16 bases between. Germline CDR1 is SGHNT and CDR2 is YYREEE (reference sequence).

The DNA of the CDR3 is TGTGCCTGGAGTGCCTCCGGGGAGCTGTTTTTT. Protein sequence: CAWSASGELFF. The chain links TRBV30 to TRBJ2-2, with D unclear. V was trimmed by 1 base and J by 6 bases, leaving 3 bases between them. CDR1 and CDR2 from the germline V gene are GTSNPN and SVGIG (reference sequence). The length of the CDR3 is 11 residues.

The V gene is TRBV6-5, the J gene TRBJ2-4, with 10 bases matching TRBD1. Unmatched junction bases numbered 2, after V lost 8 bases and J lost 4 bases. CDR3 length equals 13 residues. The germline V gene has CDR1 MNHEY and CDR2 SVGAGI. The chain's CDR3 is CASRTGGKNIQYF. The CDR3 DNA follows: TGTGCCAGCCGGACAGGGGGAAAAAACATTCAGTACTTC.

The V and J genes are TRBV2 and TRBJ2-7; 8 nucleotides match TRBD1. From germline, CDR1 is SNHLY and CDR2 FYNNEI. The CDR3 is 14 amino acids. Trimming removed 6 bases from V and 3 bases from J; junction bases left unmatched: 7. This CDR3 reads CASSRTGKIYEQYF. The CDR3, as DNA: TGTGCCAGCAGCCGGACAGGGAAAATCTACGAGCAGTACTTC.

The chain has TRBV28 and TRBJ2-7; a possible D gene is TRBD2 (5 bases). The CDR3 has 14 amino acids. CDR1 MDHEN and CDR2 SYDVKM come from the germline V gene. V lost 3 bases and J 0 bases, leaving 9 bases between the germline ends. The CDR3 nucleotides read TGTGCCAGCAGTTTCACGGGGATCTCCTACGAGCAGTACTTC. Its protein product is CASSFTGISYEQYF.

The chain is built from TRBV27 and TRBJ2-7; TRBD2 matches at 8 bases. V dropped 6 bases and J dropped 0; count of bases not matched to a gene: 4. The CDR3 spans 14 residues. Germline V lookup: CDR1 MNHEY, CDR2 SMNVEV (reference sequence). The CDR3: CASSTSGGSYEQYF. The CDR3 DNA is TGTGCCAGCAGCACTAGCGGAGGCTCCTACGAGCAGTACTTC.

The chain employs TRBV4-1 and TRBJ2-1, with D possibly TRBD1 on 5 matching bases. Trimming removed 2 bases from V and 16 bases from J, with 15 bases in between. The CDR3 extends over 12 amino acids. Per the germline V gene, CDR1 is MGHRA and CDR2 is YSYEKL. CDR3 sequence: CASSQSVGDPFF. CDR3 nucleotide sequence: TGCGCCAGCAGCCAATCGGTAGGGGATCCCTTCTTC.

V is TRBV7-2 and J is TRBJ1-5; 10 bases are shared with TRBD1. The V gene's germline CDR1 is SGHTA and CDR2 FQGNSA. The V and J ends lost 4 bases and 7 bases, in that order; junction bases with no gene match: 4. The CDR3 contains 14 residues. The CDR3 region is CASSSGQGRQPQHF. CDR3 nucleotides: TGTGCCAGCAGCTCGGGACAGGGGAGGCAGCCCCAGCATTTT.

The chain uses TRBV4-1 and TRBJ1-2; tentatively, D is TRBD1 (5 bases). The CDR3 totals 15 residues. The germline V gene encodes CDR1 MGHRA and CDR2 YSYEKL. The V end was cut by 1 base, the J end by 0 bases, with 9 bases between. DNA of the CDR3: TGCGCCAGCAGCCAAGCGGGGGGGTCTAACTATGGCTACACCTTC. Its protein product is CASSQAGGSNYGYTF.

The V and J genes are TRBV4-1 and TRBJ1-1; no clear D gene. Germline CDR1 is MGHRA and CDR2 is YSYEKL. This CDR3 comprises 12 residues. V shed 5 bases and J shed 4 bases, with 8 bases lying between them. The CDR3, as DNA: TGCGCCAGCAGCGATGCGGGCACTGAAGCTTTCTTT. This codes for CASSDAGTEAFF.

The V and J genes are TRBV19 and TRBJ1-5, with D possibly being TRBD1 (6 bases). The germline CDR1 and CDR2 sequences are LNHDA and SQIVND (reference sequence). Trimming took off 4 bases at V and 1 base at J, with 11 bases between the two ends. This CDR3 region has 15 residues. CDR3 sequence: CASSTQGFSNQPQHF. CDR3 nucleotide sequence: TGTGCCAGTAGTACACAGGGTTTCAGCAATCAGCCCCAGCATTTT.

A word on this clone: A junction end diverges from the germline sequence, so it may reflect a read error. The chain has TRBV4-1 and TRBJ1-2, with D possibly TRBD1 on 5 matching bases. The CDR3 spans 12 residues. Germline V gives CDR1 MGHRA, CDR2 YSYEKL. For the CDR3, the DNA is TGCGCCAGCAGCCAAGTTGGGGAAGGGGTTTTTTTC. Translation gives CASSQVGEGVFF.

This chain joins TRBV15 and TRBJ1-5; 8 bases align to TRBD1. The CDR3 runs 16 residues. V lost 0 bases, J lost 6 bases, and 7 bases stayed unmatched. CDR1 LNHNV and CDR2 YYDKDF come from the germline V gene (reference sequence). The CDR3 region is CATSRDLRDRTQPQHF. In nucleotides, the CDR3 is TGTGCCACCAGCAGAGATCTCCGGGACAGGACTCAGCCCCAGCATTTT.

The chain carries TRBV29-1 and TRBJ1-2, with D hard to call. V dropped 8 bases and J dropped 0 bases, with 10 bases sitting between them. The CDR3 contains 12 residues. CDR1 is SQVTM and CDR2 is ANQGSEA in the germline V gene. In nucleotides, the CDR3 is TGCAGCCTGAGACAACCTAACTATGGCTACACCTTC. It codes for CSLRQPNYGYTF.

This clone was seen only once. The CDR3 spells CASNANNEQFF. CDR3 DNA: TGTGCCAGCAACGCGAACAATGAGCAGTTCTTC. V is TRBV5-4 and J is TRBJ2-1; D is undetermined. V lost 6 bases and J 5 bases, leaving 6 bases between the germline ends. CDR3 length: 11 amino acids. Looked up from germline, CDR1 is SGHNT and CDR2 is YYREEE (reference sequence).

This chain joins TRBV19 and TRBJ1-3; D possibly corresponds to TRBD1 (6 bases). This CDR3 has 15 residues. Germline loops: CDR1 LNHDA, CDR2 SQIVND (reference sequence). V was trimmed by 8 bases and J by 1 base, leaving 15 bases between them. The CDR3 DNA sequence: TGTGCCAGTTCCGAACAGGGCTATTCTGGAAACACCATATATTTT. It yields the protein CASSEQGYSGNTIYF. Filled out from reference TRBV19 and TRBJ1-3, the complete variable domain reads DGGITQSPKYLFRKEGQNVTLSCEQNLNHDAMYWYRQDPGQGLRLIYYSQIVNDFQKGDIAEGYSVSREKKESFPLTVTSAQKNPTAFYLCASSEQGYSGNTIYFGEGSWLTVV.

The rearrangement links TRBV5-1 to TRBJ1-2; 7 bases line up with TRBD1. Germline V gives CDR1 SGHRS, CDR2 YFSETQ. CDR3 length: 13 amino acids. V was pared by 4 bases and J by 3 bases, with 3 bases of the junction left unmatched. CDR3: CASSRDSYYGYTF. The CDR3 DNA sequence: TGCGCCAGCAGCCGGGACAGCTACTATGGCTACACCTTC.

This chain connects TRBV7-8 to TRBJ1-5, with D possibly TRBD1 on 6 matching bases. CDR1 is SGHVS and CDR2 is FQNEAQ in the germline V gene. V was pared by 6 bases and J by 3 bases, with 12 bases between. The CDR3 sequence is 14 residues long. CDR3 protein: CASRPTGNNQPQHF. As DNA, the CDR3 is TGTGCCAGCAGACCTACAGGGAACAATCAGCCCCAGCATTTT.

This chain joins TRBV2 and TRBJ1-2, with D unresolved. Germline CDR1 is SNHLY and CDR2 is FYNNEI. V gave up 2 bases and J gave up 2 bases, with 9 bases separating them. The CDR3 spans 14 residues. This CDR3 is CASSEQAGNYGYTF. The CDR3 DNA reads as TGTGCCAGCAGTGAACAGGCTGGAAACTATGGCTACACCTTC.

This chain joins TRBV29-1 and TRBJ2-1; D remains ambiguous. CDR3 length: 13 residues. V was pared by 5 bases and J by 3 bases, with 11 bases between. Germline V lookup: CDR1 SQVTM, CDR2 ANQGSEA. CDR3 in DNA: TGCAGCGTTTCCCCCCTGAGCTACAATGAGCAGTTCTTC. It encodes CSVSPLSYNEQFF.

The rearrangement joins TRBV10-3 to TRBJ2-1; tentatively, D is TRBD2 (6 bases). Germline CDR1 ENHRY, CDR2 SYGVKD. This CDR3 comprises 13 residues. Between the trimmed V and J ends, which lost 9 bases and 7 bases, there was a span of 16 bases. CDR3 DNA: TGTGCCATTTGGGGATTTGGGGGGAATGAGCAGTTCTTC. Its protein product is CAIWGFGGNEQFF.

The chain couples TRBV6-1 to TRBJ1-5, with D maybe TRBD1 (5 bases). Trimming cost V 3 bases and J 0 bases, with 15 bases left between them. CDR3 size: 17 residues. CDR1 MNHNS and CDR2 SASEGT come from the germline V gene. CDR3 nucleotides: TGTGCCAGCAGTGACCCTAGACGGACAAATAGCAATCAGCCCCAGCATTTT. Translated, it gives CASSDPRRTNSNQPQHF.

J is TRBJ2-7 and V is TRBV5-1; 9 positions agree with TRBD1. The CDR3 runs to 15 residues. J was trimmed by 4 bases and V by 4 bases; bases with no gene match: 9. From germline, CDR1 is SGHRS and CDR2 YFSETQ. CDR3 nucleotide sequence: TGCGCCAGCAGCCAAGGACAGGGGCGGTCTTACGAGCAGTACTTC. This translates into CASSQGQGRSYEQYF.

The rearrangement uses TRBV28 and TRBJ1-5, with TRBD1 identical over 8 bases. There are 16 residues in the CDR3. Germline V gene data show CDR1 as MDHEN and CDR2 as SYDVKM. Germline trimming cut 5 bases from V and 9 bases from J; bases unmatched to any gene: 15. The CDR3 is CASSPGTGRSGLPQHF. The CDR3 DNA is TGTGCCAGCAGTCCCGGGACAGGTCGAAGCGGTTTGCCCCAGCATTTT. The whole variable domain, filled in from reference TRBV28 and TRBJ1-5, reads DVKVTQSSRYLVKRTGEKVFLECVQDMDHENMFWYRQDPGLGLRLIYFSYDVKMKEKGDIPEGYSVSREKKERFSLILESASTNQTSMYLCASSPGTGRSGLPQHFGDGTRLSIL.

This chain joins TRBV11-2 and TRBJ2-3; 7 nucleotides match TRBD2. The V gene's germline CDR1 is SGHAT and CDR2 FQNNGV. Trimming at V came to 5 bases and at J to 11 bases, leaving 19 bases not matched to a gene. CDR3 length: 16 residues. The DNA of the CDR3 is TGTGCCAGCAGCCCCTCACCGGGGGGAACTATATACGGGCAGTATTTT. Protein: CASSPSPGGTIYGQYF.

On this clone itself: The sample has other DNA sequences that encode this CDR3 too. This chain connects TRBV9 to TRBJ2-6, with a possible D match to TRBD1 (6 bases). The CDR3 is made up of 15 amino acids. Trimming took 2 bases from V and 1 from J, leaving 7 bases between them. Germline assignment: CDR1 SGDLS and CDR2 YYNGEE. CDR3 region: CASSVRGSGANVLTF. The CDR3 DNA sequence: TGTGCCAGCAGCGTCAGGGGTTCTGGGGCCAACGTCCTGACTTTC.